This T cell receptor beta chain comes out of a study of T cells in Graves' hyperthyroidism and ophthalmopathy. Study-wide background: Peripheral blood sampling occurred at initial diagnosis, before any treatment.

TCR beta CDR3 region amplification was performed from RNA transcripts. HTBI primers were used for first-round RT-PCR of the TCR CDR3. TCRdb ran MiXCR on the multiplex PCR reads and lists one entry per CDR3 protein. The sample includes under 400,000 distinct CDR3 sequences, less than 15% of them seen just once. V dropped 3 bases and J dropped 10 bases, with 17 bases sitting between them. The CDR3 covers 15 residues. The germline gives CDR1 SGDLS, CDR2 YYNGEE. Uncontrolled infections, other autoimmune diseases, pregnancy or lactation led to exclusion of patients. The PBMCs were taken from less than 11 ml of fresh peripheral blood.

This chain links TRBV9 with TRBJ1-6, with D perhaps matching TRBD1 (6 bases). Sequencing was performed on blood. The receptor was derived from a young woman with Graves' hyperthyroidism. In DNA form, the CDR3 reads TGTGCCAGCAGCGCCGCCGCAGGGGTCGCCTCACCCCTCCACTTT. This sequence encodes CASSAAAGVASPLHF.